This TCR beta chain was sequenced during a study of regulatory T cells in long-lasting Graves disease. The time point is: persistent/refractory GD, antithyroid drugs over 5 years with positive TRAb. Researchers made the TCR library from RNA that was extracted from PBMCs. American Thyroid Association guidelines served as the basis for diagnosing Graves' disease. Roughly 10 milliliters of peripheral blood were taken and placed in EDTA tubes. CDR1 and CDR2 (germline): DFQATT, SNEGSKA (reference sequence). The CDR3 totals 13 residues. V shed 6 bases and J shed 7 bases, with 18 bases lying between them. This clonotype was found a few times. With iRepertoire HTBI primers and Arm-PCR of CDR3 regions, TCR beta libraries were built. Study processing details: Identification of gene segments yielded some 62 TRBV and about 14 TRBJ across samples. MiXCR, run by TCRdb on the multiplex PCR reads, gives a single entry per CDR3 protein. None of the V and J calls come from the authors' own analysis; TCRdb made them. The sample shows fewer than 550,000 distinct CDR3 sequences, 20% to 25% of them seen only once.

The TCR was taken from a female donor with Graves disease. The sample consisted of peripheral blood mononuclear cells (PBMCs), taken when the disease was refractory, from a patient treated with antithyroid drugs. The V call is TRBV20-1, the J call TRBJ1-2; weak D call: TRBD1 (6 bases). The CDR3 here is CSAVTQGSAGYTF. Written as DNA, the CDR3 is TGCAGTGCCGTGACACAGGGATCGGCTGGCTACACCTTC.